This TCR beta chain was observed in a study of CD8+ T cells in alopecia areata (dated by TCRdb to the late 2010s). At the level of the whole study: Treated patients were enrolled in an open-label pilot trial of oral tofacitinib, 5 to 10 mg twice daily, for moderate-to-severe alopecia areata. Tofacitinib was administered for 6 to 18 months, and 6 months of follow-up off drug were then conducted to assess delayed response and recurrence. Disease severity in treated patients was measured with the SALT score, which quantifies the percentage of affected scalp surface area. The study used high-throughput TCRbeta sequencing to examine T cell clonal expansion in alopecia areata, in both the C3H/HeJ mouse model and human patients. Scalp tissue and sorted CD4+ and CD8+ peripheral blood T cells from patchy and totalis/universalis alopecia areata patients and from healthy controls were covered by human TCRbeta sequencing. Biopsies were taken from tofacitinib-treated patients at baseline and again at 4 and 24 weeks into treatment, and several of those patients also had a later scalp biopsy. Scalp clonality was compared across normal scalp (n=4), patchy alopecia areata scalp (n=8), and alopecia totalis/universalis scalp (n=8). RNA came from the PAXgene miRNA kit for fixed scalp, the miRNeasy kit for PBMCs, and the RNeasy kit for mouse skin. TCRbeta CDR3 regions were amplified by immunoSEQ multiplex PCR using 35 Vbeta forward and 13 Jbeta reverse primers.

The trim is 5 bases for V and 11 bases for J, with a gap of 15 bases between the germline ends. The germline V gene provides CDR1 SGHTA and CDR2 FQGNSA. From the cysteine through the phenylalanine, the CDR3 covers 12 amino acids. Only the CDR3 portion is preserved as DNA: 36 bases, with reading frame beginning at the first base. Reading the label with the study, this specimen's treatment or condition is: oral pan-JAK inhibitor, 5-10 mg twice daily. Lesional scalp punch biopsies and peripheral blood were obtained from alopecia areata patients. PBMCs were separated by density centrifugation and stained for CD3, CD4 and CD8, after which CD4+ and CD8+ T cells were sorted on a FACSAria. The investigation overall reported the following: During tofacitinib treatment, many expanded lesional clones stuck around in both scalp and blood, and this persistence may partly explain why relapse happens after treatment is stopped. Tofacitinib significantly decreased scalp clonality and the number of expanded CD8+ clones among the top 100 scalp clones. Compared with mice, TCR sequences shared between patients were less clear, possibly partly because of HLA diversity across the patient population. Lesional scalp, especially in alopecia totalis/universalis, showed higher clonality and more expanded CD8+ clones than normal scalp, suggesting antigenic drive. Because the treated cohort was small and had just a single nonresponder, larger studies are needed to establish links between baseline CD8+ expansion and response. Scalp TCR repertoire analysis is complicated because resident alphabeta T cells in normal human skin are also sequenced, whereas mouse skin is dominated by gammadelta T cells.

The library was made by the immunoSEQ multiplex PCR assay. RNA was extracted from all samples and reverse transcribed into cDNA, which served as template for TCR sequencing. SuperScript III was used for first-strand cDNA synthesis, primed with a 2:1 mix of oligo-dT and random hexamers. A synthetic immune receptor repertoire was used to assess amplification bias, and residual bias was removed computationally. Concerning the study's data processing: Raw reads were preprocessed to remove errors, and CDR3 was defined by IMGT conventions from the conserved cysteine to phenylalanine. Clonality was calculated as 1 minus Shannon entropy normalized by log2 of the number of productive unique TCRs. Whether scalp clones were CD4 or CD8 was inferred by matching scalp TCRbeta sequences against CD4 and CD8 repertoires sorted from blood. Entries here come from immuneACCESS through TCRdb and include only in-frame sequences with V and J called. Some clones fail to appear in such tables; in the studies checked, an unresolved V gene covers under half of the shortfall, and the cause of the remainder is unknown. D and trimming were read from the DNA, whereas the V and J calls and clone size are those reported in that table. The sample data list about 250,000 clones, and about 60% of these were observed just once. Around 0.84% of the sample is taken by the ten largest.

Worth noting for this clone: The clone's antigen remains unknown. No base-level quality is on record; no much larger clone is a single base apart.

Rearrangement joined TRBV7-2 to TRBJ1-1, and TRBD1 may be the D gene, going by 6 matching bases. This receptor was identified in a human donor with alopecia areata. Source: CD4+ T cells sorted from blood, taken at week 52, from a patient treated with tofacitinib. Here the CDR3 is given as CASSASQGLAFF. The bases are TGTGCCAGCAGCGCCTCACAGGGCTTGGCTTTCTTT.